A single sample is the source of the 25 T cell receptor beta chains below, sequenced in a study of identifying expanded T cells in peripheral blood. The method was immunoSEQ multiplex PCR; TCRdb's version includes in-frame clones alone and lacks a portion of them. The sample lists around 78,000 clones; 84% were seen once. The sequencing input was blood. These receptors all come from a person aged 18 to 75 in good health.

The chain joins TRBV11-2 to TRBJ2-2; the match to TRBD2 covers 16 bases. The CDR3 runs 18 residues. V lost 5 bases to trimming and J lost 4 bases; unmatched junction nucleotides: 7. Per the germline V gene, CDR1 is SGHAT and CDR2 is FQNNGV. CDR3 in amino acids: CASSPGLAGGPGTGELFF. Here the CDR3 DNA reads TGTGCCAGCAGCCCGGGACTAGCGGGAGGGCCGGGCACCGGGGAGCTGTTTTTT.

This rearrangement joins TRBV10-3 to TRBJ2-7; 10 bases line up with TRBD1. The CDR3 is 16 amino acids. Losses at the gene ends were 4 bases for V and 5 bases for J; bases not matched to a gene: 11. Germline V gene sequence: CDR1 ENHRY, CDR2 SYGVKD. The CDR3 sequence: CAISVSLGTGADEQYF. As DNA, the CDR3 is TGTGCCATCAGTGTCAGCTTAGGGACAGGGGCGGACGAGCAGTACTTC.

The V and J genes are TRBV7-9 and TRBJ2-6; the D gene is possibly TRBD1 (6 bases). The length of the CDR3 is 16 residues. The V gene's germline CDR1 is SEHNR and CDR2 FQNEAQ (reference sequence). Trimming stripped 5 bases from V and 2 bases from J, with 13 bases between. Written as DNA, the CDR3 is TGTGCCAGCAGCCTAGAAAGGGGGACTGGGGCCAACGTCCTGACTTTC. Translating gives CASSLERGTGANVLTF.

The rearrangement links TRBV27 to TRBJ1-5; D is perhaps TRBD1 (5 bases). Germline values: CDR1 MNHEY, CDR2 SMNVEV (reference sequence). The CDR3 runs to 15 residues. The ends were cut back, 5 bases at V and 5 bases at J, with 16 bases in the middle. As DNA, the CDR3 is TGTGCCAGCAGTGCCTCGGCCCAGGGCGATCAGCCCCAGCATTTT. Its protein is CASSASAQGDQPQHF.

This sequence joins TRBV2 and TRBJ1-6, with D possibly being TRBD1 (5 bases). Germline V lookup: CDR1 SNHLY, CDR2 FYNNEI. CDR3 size: 16 residues. V lost 0 bases and J 7 bases, leaving 13 bases between the germline ends. CDR3 in DNA: TGTGCCAGCAGTGAAGCGCTTCCGGGGGAGAATTCACCCCTCCACTTT. This codes for CASSEALPGENSPLHF.

The chain joins TRBV4-1 to TRBJ2-1; 7 positions agree with TRBD2. The V gene's germline CDR1 is MGHRA and CDR2 YSYEKL. Germline trimming cut 4 bases from V and 6 bases from J; bases unmatched to any gene: 9. The CDR3 runs to 15 residues. This CDR3 reads CASSPRLGGSNEQFF. For the CDR3, the DNA is TGCGCCAGCAGCCCCCGTCTCGGGGGGAGCAATGAGCAGTTCTTC.

V and J are TRBV5-8 and TRBJ1-1, with TRBD1 matching 7 bases. Per germline, CDR1 SGHTS and CDR2 YDEGEE. J was trimmed by 2 bases and V by 5 bases; bases with no gene match: 6. The CDR3 runs 14 residues. This chain's CDR3 is CASSFAGGNTEAFF. The CDR3 DNA is TGTGCCAGCAGTTTTGCAGGGGGTAACACTGAAGCTTTCTTT.

The rearrangement uses TRBV7-2 and TRBJ2-5, with 9 bases aligning to TRBD2. There are 15 residues in the CDR3. V was pared by 5 bases and J by 1 base, with 5 bases of the junction left unmatched. Germline CDR1 SGHTA, CDR2 FQGNSA. CDR3 sequence (DNA): TGTGCCAGCAGCCCGACTAGCGGCCCCCAAGAGACCCAGTACTTC. Translation gives CASSPTSGPQETQYF.

This sequence joins TRBV21-1 and TRBJ2-1; TRBD2 is the table's D call and was not checked against the DNA. TRBV21-1 is designated a pseudogene. The CDR3 totals 18 residues. DNA of the CDR3: TGTGCCAGCAGCTTTGGACTAGCGGGATATCGCTCCTACAATGAGCAGTTCTTC. Its translation is CASSFGLAGYRSYNEQFF.

V is TRBV5-4 and J is TRBJ2-1; 9 bases align to TRBD2. Germline loops: CDR1 SGHNT, CDR2 YYREEE (reference sequence). The junction had 8 bases not matched to a gene; V was cut back by 4 bases and J by 6 bases. This CDR3 region has 15 residues. DNA of the CDR3: TGTGCCAGCAGCGGTAGCGGGAGTGAGGTCAATGAGCAGTTCTTC. Its translation: CASSGSGSEVNEQFF.

The chain recombines TRBV28 with TRBJ1-2; TRBD1 is a possible D gene (5 bases). V gave up 6 bases and J gave up 7 bases, with 12 bases separating them. This CDR3 has 12 amino acids. The V gene's germline CDR1 is MDHEN and CDR2 SYDVKM. The CDR3 loop is CASRPRVGGYTF. CDR3 coding DNA: TGTGCCAGCAGGCCCAGGGTTGGTGGCTACACCTTC.

This clone occurred once. The chain couples TRBV28 to TRBJ1-2, with 10 bases lining up with TRBD1. V lost 5 bases, J lost 10 bases, and 7 bases stayed unmatched. The CDR3 consists of 13 residues. Germline CDR1 is MDHEN and CDR2 is SYDVKM. The CDR3 nucleotides are TGTGCCAGCAGTGACTCGACAGGGGGCGTCTACACCTTC. Encoded protein: CASSDSTGGVYTF.

The chain has TRBV7-9 and TRBJ2-7; D not resolved. This CDR3 has 13 amino acids. The germline CDR1 and CDR2 sequences are SEHNR and FQNEAQ (reference sequence). V was trimmed by 4 bases and J by 0 bases, leaving 7 bases between them. The CDR3 coding sequence is TGTGCCAGCAGCTCACCTTACTCCTACGAGCAGTACTTC. As protein: CASSSPYSYEQYF.

The chain links TRBV10-3 to TRBJ2-3; TRBD2 aligns across 9 bases. Per the germline V gene, CDR1 is ENHRY and CDR2 is SYGVKD. Trimming cost V 5 bases and J 1 base; bases outside gene matches: 7. The CDR3 is made up of 16 amino acids. CDR3 sequence: CAISQVAGAGTDTQYF. The CDR3 DNA reads as TGTGCCATCAGTCAGGTAGCGGGAGCGGGCACAGATACGCAGTATTTT.

J is TRBJ1-5 and V is TRBV28; 7 positions match TRBD1. Germline V gene data show CDR1 as MDHEN and CDR2 as SYDVKM. V shed 7 bases and J 9 bases; nucleotides not matched to a gene: 9. The CDR3 length is 13 residues. The CDR3 DNA reads as TGTGCCAGCACTATTACAGGGGTCCGGCCCCAGCATTTT. Translating it yields CASTITGVRPQHF.

The chain is built from TRBV4-3 and TRBJ2-1; possible D gene TRBD2, 5 bases. Per germline, CDR1 LGHNA and CDR2 YSLEER. Trimming shortened V by 0 bases and J by 4 bases, and 10 bases separated the two germline ends. This CDR3 contains 15 residues. CDR3 coding DNA: TGCGCCAGCAGCCAAGAGGAACGGGGTTACAATGAGCAGTTCTTC. Its protein product is CASSQEERGYNEQFF.

The V call is TRBV7-2, the J call TRBJ1-4; 7 bases agree with TRBD1. This CDR3 comprises 14 residues. Germline CDR1 and CDR2: SGHTA and FQGNSA. The V gene end was trimmed by 6 bases and the J gene end by 8 bases; junction bases not matched to a gene: 9. CDR3 sequence: CASSGRQGREKLFF. DNA for the CDR3: TGTGCCAGCAGTGGCCGACAGGGCCGGGAAAAACTGTTTTTT.

The chain is built from TRBV19 and TRBJ1-1; a possible D gene is TRBD1 (6 bases). CDR1 and CDR2 (germline): LNHDA, SQIVND (reference sequence). Trimming took off 3 bases at V and 5 bases at J, with 13 bases between the two ends. The CDR3 is 14 amino acids. CDR3 amino acids: CASSILQGPTEAFF. CDR3 nucleotides: TGTGCCAGTAGTATCTTACAGGGTCCTACTGAAGCTTTCTTT. Using reference TRBV19 and TRBJ1-1 for the parts outside the CDR3, the full variable domain is DGGITQSPKYLFRKEGQNVTLSCEQNLNHDAMYWYRQDPGQGLRLIYYSQIVNDFQKGDIAEGYSVSREKKESFPLTVTSAQKNPTAFYLCASSILQGPTEAFFGQGTRLTVV.

The chain recombines TRBV6-6 with TRBJ2-5; D gene ambiguous. Germline loops: CDR1 MNHNY, CDR2 SVGAGI (reference sequence). V gave up 8 bases and J gave up 2 bases, with 9 bases separating them. The CDR3 totals 12 residues. CDR3 bases: TGTGCCAGCGTGGCTGGGCAAGAGACCCAGTACTTC. Residues: CASVAGQETQYF.

The CDR3 protein is CAISGEQGAIETQYF. CDR3 nucleotide sequence: TGTGCCATCAGTGGGGAACAGGGGGCTATAGAGACCCAGTACTTC. The chain combines TRBV10-3 with TRBJ2-5; TRBD1 agrees at 9 bases. The CDR3 consists of 15 residues. V was clipped by 4 bases and J by 4 bases; unmatched bases: 7. Germline V CDR1 and CDR2: ENHRY, SYGVKD.

The chain links TRBV19 to TRBJ2-7; a possible D gene is TRBD1 (5 bases). Trimming stripped 0 bases from V and 3 bases from J, with 18 bases between. Germline V gene data show CDR1 as LNHDA and CDR2 as SQIVND (reference sequence). The CDR3 covers 17 residues. The CDR3 DNA is TGTGCCAGTAGTATAGAGGTCACAGGCGTTAGTCGCTACGAGCAGTACTTC. Its translation: CASSIEVTGVSRYEQYF. The complete variable domain, with remaining parts taken from reference TRBV19 and TRBJ2-7, reads DGGITQSPKYLFRKEGQNVTLSCEQNLNHDAMYWYRQDPGQGLRLIYYSQIVNDFQKGDIAEGYSVSREKKESFPLTVTSAQKNPTAFYLCASSIEVTGVSRYEQYFGPGTRLTVT.

The chain employs TRBV4-2 and TRBJ2-2; the match to TRBD2 covers 10 bases. V dropped 0 bases and J dropped 5; count of bases not matched to a gene: 6. The CDR3 totals 17 residues. CDR1 and CDR2 (germline): LGHNA, YNFKEQ. CDR3 DNA: TGTGCCAGCAGCCAAGAAGGACTAGCGGCCGCGACCGGGGAGCTGTTTTTT. Residues: CASSQEGLAAATGELFF.

This clone came up once. This CDR3 reads CASSSRRAGQDEQFF. The DNA of the CDR3 is TGTGCCAGCAGCTCACGGCGGGCAGGGCAAGATGAGCAGTTCTTC. J is TRBJ2-1 and V is TRBV7-9; tentatively, D is TRBD1 or TRBD2 (5 bases each). Germline lookup yields CDR1 SEHNR and CDR2 FQNEAQ (reference sequence). The CDR3 consists of 15 residues. The V end lost 4 bases, the J end lost 8 bases, and 18 bases lay between the germline ends. Drawing the rest from reference TRBV7-9 and TRBJ2-1, the complete variable domain is DTGVSQNPRHKITKRGQNVTFRCDPISEHNRLYWYRQTLGQGPEFLTYFQNEAQLEKSRLLSDRFSAERPKGSFSTLEIQRTEQGDSAMYLCASSSRRAGQDEQFFGPGTRLTVL.

The V call is TRBV12-2, the J call TRBJ2-1; the tabulated D call, TRBD2, remains unverified against the DNA. TRBV12-2 is a pseudogene segment. This CDR3 contains 16 residues. CDR3 region: CASRAPSDIFYNEQFF. CDR3 in DNA: TGTGCAAGTCGAGCCCCTAGCGATATATTCTACAATGAGCAGTTCTTC.

CDR3 amino acids: CATSEGGHEQYF. For the CDR3, the DNA is TGTGCCACCAGCGAAGGGGGACACGAGCAGTACTTC. The chain has TRBV15 and TRBJ2-7; TRBD1 might be the D (6 bases). Germline V gene lookup returns CDR1 LNHNV and CDR2 YYDKDF (reference sequence). V was shortened by 5 bases and J by 5 bases, with 10 bases between the two germline ends. The CDR3 is 12 residues long. Variable domain in full (rest from reference TRBV15 and TRBJ2-7): DAMVIQNPRYQVTQFGKPVTLSCSQTLNHNVMYWYQQKSSQAPKLLFHYYDKDFNNEADTPDNFQSRRPNTSFCFLDIRSPGLGDTAMYLCATSEGGHEQYFGPGTRLTVT.